This entry describes one T cell receptor beta chain. Looked up from germline, CDR1 is LGHNA and CDR2 is YNFKEQ. CDR3 length: 16 amino acids. V shed 1 base, J shed 2 bases, and the junction held 8 bases outside the gene matches. Amplification used 60 Vbeta primers and 13 Jbeta primers. Using immunoSEQ multiplex PCR, the repertoire was profiled, and TCRdb retains in-frame clones only, with some absent. The sample yields roughly 190,000 clones, approximately 80% seen once. The data originate from a study of cytomegalovirus exposure and HLA in healthy donors. Across the whole study: The early release's HLA-typed donors yielded tens of millions of unique TCRs.

The rearrangement joins TRBV4-2 to TRBJ2-7; TRBD1 agrees at 7 bases. Input material: PBMCs. This TCR was sampled from a woman aged 25 to 39 in good health and CMV-seronegative. CDR3 in DNA: TGTGCCAGCAGCCAAGTCGCCGGGGACAGCGCCTACGAGCAGTACTTC. The encoded protein is CASSQVAGDSAYEQYF.